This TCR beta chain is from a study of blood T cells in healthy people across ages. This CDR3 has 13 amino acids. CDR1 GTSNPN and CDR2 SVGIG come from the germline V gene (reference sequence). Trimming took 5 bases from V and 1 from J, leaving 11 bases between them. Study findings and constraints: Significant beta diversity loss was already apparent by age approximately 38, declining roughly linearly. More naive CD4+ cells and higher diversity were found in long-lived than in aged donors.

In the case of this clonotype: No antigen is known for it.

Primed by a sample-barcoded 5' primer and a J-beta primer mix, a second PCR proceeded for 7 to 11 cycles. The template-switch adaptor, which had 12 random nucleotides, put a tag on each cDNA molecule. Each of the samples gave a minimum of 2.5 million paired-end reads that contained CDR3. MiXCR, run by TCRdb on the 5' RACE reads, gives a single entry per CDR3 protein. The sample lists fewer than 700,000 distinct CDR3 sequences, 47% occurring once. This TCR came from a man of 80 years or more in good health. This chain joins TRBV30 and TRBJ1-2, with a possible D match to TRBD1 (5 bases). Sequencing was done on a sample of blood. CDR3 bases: TGTGCCTGGGGGACCGACCTTAACTATGGCTACACCTTC. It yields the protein CAWGTDLNYGYTF.